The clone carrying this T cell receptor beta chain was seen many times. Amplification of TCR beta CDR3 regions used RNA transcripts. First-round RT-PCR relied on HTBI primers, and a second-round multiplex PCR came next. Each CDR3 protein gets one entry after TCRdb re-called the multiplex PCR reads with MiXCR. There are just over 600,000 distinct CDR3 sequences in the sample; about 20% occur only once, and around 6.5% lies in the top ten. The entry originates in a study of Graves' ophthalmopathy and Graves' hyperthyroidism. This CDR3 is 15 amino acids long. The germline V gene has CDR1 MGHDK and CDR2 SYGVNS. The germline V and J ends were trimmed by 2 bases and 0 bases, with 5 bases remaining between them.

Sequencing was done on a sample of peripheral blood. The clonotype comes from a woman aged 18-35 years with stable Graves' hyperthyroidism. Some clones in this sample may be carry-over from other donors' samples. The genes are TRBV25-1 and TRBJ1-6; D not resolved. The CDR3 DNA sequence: TGTGCCAGCAGTGAAGCGATCTCCTATAATTCACCCCTCCACTTT. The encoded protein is CASSEAISYNSPLHF.